This T cell receptor (beta chain) stems from a study of patients and donors after allogeneic stem cell transplantation. Trimming took off 0 bases at V and 8 bases at J, with 5 bases between the two ends. Germline CDR1 is MNHEY and CDR2 is SVGAGI. This CDR3 contains 13 residues. TCRdb reprocessed the RT-PCR reads via MiXCR and lists one record per CDR3 protein. The data hold about 200,000 distinct CDR3 sequences, with 41% observed a single time. The receptor comes from a human donor who was either an allogeneic HSCT recipient or a stem cell or donor lymphocyte infusion donor (not recorded which). It is not recorded whose cells these are; they may come from a transplant donor. Sequenced: blood, either unsorted or a sorted T cell fraction (not recorded which). The chain has TRBV6-5 and TRBJ1-6, with D uncertain. The CDR3 DNA reads as TGTGCCAGCAGTTACTCTATCGATTCACCCCTCCACTTT. This gives the protein CASSYSIDSPLHF.